This TCR beta chain was documented in a study of OX40 agonist ivuxolimab in advanced cancers. About this clone itself: As yet, its antigen is unknown.

Sequencing used immunoSEQ multiplex PCR; TCRdb keeps in-frame clones, though not all of them. The sample lists 90,000 to 120,000 clones; 90% were seen once. The V and J ends lost 5 bases and 0 bases respectively, with 10 bases between them. Germline V gives CDR1 KGHSH, CDR2 LQKENI. The CDR3 covers 14 residues. The study's findings and limits: CD8+ T cells (on average) carried more expanded clones than CD4+ T cells. The CD4+ and CD8+ T cells in the blood had expanded clonally by week 6 at 0.1 to 3.0 mg/kg.

The sequence was obtained from an adult with an advanced solid tumor such as melanoma, head and neck, liver or kidney cancer. This chain links TRBV18 with TRBJ2-5; D might be TRBD1 (6 bases). Sequenced here: CD4+ or CD8+ T cells sorted from blood, sampled in a trial of the OX40 agonist ivuxolimab. The CDR3 loop reads CASSATGYQETQYF. The CDR3 DNA follows: TGTGCCAGCTCAGCCACAGGGTACCAAGAGACCCAGTACTTC.